This TCR beta chain was found in a study of T cells after yellow fever vaccination. TCRdb re-analysed the 5' RACE reads in MiXCR, keeping a single row per CDR3 protein. The sample contains some 290,000 distinct CDR3 sequences, approximately 12% of which appear only once. The CDR3 sequence is 12 residues long. Trimming shortened V by 3 bases and J by 10 bases, and 12 bases separated the two germline ends. Germline CDR1 reads SGHTA; CDR2 reads FQGNSA. This receptor was obtained from a man aged 18 to 35 who received the YFV17D yellow fever vaccine. The source material was CD4+ T cells sorted from PBMCs, sampled 45 days after the yellow fever booster vaccination. The chain uses TRBV7-2 and TRBJ1-1; no firm D call. The CDR3 DNA sequence: TGTGCCAGCAGCTTTGTGGGGTATGGAGCTTTCTTT. This gives the protein CASSFVGYGAFF.